This TCR beta chain appears in the sequencing data of a study of post-analysis software for immune sequencing data. General study findings and limits: Patients showed TRBV5-6, TRBV5-1 and TRBV20-1 among four to six TRBV segments more frequent than in controls.

TCR beta cDNA libraries had unique molecular identifiers. One entry per CDR3 protein results from TCRdb running MiXCR on the PCR reads. The repertoire consists of hundreds of thousands of distinct CDR3 sequences, with around 60% occurring once and the leading ten covering about 11%. Germline V gene sequence: CDR1 SEHNR, CDR2 FQNEAQ (reference sequence). V shed 5 bases and J shed 4 bases, with 13 bases lying between them. The CDR3 loop spans 14 amino acids. Remarks on this clonotype: Antigen unknown.

Sequenced sample: blood. The TCR comes from a girl aged 2-9 years with multiple sclerosis. V and J are TRBV7-9 and TRBJ2-3, with D tentatively TRBD2 (5 bases). This chain's CDR3 is CASSMTGGPDTQYF. In nucleotides, the CDR3 is TGTGCCAGCAGCATGACTGGAGGCCCAGATACGCAGTATTTT.